Listed below are T cell receptor beta chains from one sample, sequenced in a study of shared clonotypes between healthy human individuals. TCRdb keeps only in-frame clones here, not all; method: immunoSEQ multiplex PCR. Of about 480,000 clones detected, around 79% appear once; the ten largest clones hold under 15%. Input material: PBMCs. All receptors derive from a middle-aged woman in good health. Some clones in this sample may be carry-over from other donors' samples. CDR3s include the opening cysteine and the closing phenylalanine or tryptophan. The D gene is left open where the match is weak. Expanded clones get a size class; other rows say once, few or many, or leave the size out.

TRBD1	TRBV5-1	-	TRBJ1-1	TGCGCCAGCAGCTTGGACAGGGGATTGACTGAAGCTTTCTTT	CASSLDRGLTEAFF
-	TRBV18	-	TRBJ1-2	TGTGCCAGCTCACCTGGGGGTGGCTATGGCTACACCTTC	CASSPGGGYGYTF
TRBD2	TRBV19	-	TRBJ2-1	TGTGCCAAAACCTTAGCGGGAGATCTCAATGAGCAGTTCTTC	CAKTLAGDLNEQFF
TRBD1	TRBV4-1	-	TRBJ1-2	TGCGCCAGCAGCCAAGATCCGGCAGGGGGGTACTATGGCTACACCTTC	CASSQDPAGGYYGYTF
-	TRBV28	-	TRBJ1-2	TGTGCCAGCAGTGGGCTGGGGGGCTATGGCTACACCTTC	CASSGLGGYGYTF
-	TRBV4-1	-	TRBJ2-1	TGCGCCAGCAGCCAATTGACTAGCTACAATGAGCAGTTCTTC	CASSQLTSYNEQFF
-	TRBV4-2	-	TRBJ1-1	TGTGCCAGCAGCCAAGGGGCGTCAAGCGTAGACACTGAAGCTTTCTTT	CASSQGASSVDTEAFF
-	TRBV2	-	TRBJ2-1	TGTGCCAGCAGTGGTATCGGAAAAACCTACAATGAGCAGTTCTTC	CASSGIGKTYNEQFF
TRBD2	TRBV9	-	TRBJ2-5	TGTGCCAGCAGCGCCGGGGGACTAGCGGAAGAGACCCAGTACTTC	CASSAGGLAEETQYF
-	TRBV6-1	-	TRBJ2-7	TGTGCCAGCAGTGAAGGTACCGACACCTCCTACGAGCAGTACTTC	CASSEGTDTSYEQYF
-	TRBV19	once	TRBJ2-6	TGTGCCAGTAGAACCTCTGGGGCCAACGTCCTGACTTTC	CASRTSGANVLTF
TRBD1	TRBV28	-	TRBJ1-2	TGTGCCAGCAGTTTATTCGGAGGACAGGGGGCCTATGGCTACACCTTC	CASSLFGGQGAYGYTF
-	TRBV20-1	-	TRBJ2-7	TGCAGTGTTGCCAGATCTTACGAGCAGTACTTC	CSVARSYEQYF
-	TRBV2	few	TRBJ1-1	TGTGCCAGCAGCGGGACGTCGGGGGCTGGGGGTGAAGCTTTCTTT	CASSGTSGAGGEAFF
-	TRBV29-1	-	TRBJ1-3	TGCAGCGTAGAAGGGGATGGTGGAAACACCATATATTTT	CSVEGDGGNTIYF
-	TRBV7-2	many	TRBJ2-2	TGTGCCAGCAGCTTTTCCGGGGTTAAGTTCACCGGGGAGCTGTTTTTT	CASSFSGVKFTGELFF
-	TRBV7-6	-	TRBJ1-5	TGTGCCAGCAGCCGTGGGGGATATCAGCCCCAGCATTTT	CASSRGGYQPQHF
TRBD1	TRBV19	once	TRBJ2-7	TGTGCCAGTAGGGGACAGGGGGCTTCCCACCCCTACGAGCAGTACTTC	CASRGQGASHPYEQYF
-	TRBV27	-	TRBJ2-7	TGTGCCAGCAGTTCTGTCGGGGGAGAAGGGACCTACGAGCAGTACTTC	CASSSVGGEGTYEQYF
-	TRBV18	-	TRBJ1-1	TGTGCCAGCCAGGCCACACAGGACGGTGAAGCTTTCTTT	CASQATQDGEAFF